The 19 T cell receptor beta chains below come from one sample, sequenced in a study of blood T cells in healthy people across ages. The second PCR ran roughly 6 to 12 cycles with a sample-barcoded 5' primer and J-beta primers. TCRdb analysed the 5' RACE reads with MiXCR anew, one entry per CDR3 protein. The sample has roughly 500,000 distinct CDR3 sequences; roughly a quarter are singletons. Sequenced sample: blood. These receptors came from a woman between 65 and 79 years old in good health.

This clonotype turned up a few times. The chain has TRBV19 and TRBJ1-5; weak D call: TRBD1 (5 bases). The CDR3 length is 14 residues. The ends were cut back, 0 bases at V and 6 bases at J, with 9 bases in the middle. Germline V gene data show CDR1 as LNHDA and CDR2 as SQIVND (reference sequence). CDR3 nucleotides: TGTGCCAGTAGTATAGAACCCGGGGGTCAGCCCCAGCATTTT. Its translation is CASSIEPGGQPQHF.

This clonotype has only a few counts. The chain couples TRBV7-9 to TRBJ1-3; perhaps TRBD1 as D (5 bases). Looked up from germline, CDR1 is SEHNR and CDR2 is FQNEAQ (reference sequence). CDR3 length: 15 amino acids. V was pared by 0 bases and J by 6 bases, with 12 bases between. CDR3 sequence reads: CASSLAPGFANTIYF. The CDR3 coding sequence is TGTGCCAGCAGCTTAGCGCCAGGGTTCGCAAACACCATATATTTT.

This chain connects TRBV7-9 to TRBJ1-2, with D possibly matching TRBD1 (6 bases). The V end lost 0 bases, the J end lost 6 bases, and 11 bases lay between the germline ends. Germline CDR1 SEHNR, CDR2 FQNEAQ (reference sequence). This CDR3 has 14 amino acids. CDR3 amino acids: CASSLAVQGDGYTF. For the CDR3, the DNA is TGTGCCAGCAGCTTAGCCGTACAGGGAGATGGCTACACCTTC. The full variable domain, rest sourced from reference TRBV7-9 and TRBJ1-2, is DTGVSQNPRHKITKRGQNVTFRCDPISEHNRLYWYRQTLGQGPEFLTYFQNEAQLEKSRLLSDRFSAERPKGSFSTLEIQRTEQGDSAMYLCASSLAVQGDGYTFGSGTRLTVV.

This clonotype was detected ten times or more. The V and J genes are TRBV20-1 and TRBJ2-2, with TRBD2 identical over 13 bases. The CDR3 covers 16 residues. With 0 bases clipped from V and 9 bases from J, the junction kept 7 bases outside the gene matches. The germline V gene has CDR1 DFQATT and CDR2 SNEGSKA (reference sequence). The CDR3 loop is CSARDQTSGGNRELFF. The CDR3 DNA reads as TGCAGTGCTAGAGATCAGACTAGCGGGGGGAACAGGGAGCTGTTTTTT.

The count of this clonotype is one. The chain carries TRBV7-6 and TRBJ2-3; 14 bases match TRBD2. The V gene's germline CDR1 is SGHVS and CDR2 FNYEAQ. The junction had 3 bases not matched to a gene; V was cut back by 6 bases and J by 1 base. The CDR3 has 16 residues. CDR3 region: CASRKGLAGGTDTQYF. CDR3 sequence (DNA): TGTGCCAGCAGGAAGGGACTAGCGGGAGGCACAGATACGCAGTATTTT.

This sequence joins TRBV2 and TRBJ1-4; 9 bases fit TRBD1. This CDR3 region has 14 residues. CDR1 is SNHLY, CDR2 FYNNEI, per germline. Trimming took 3 bases from V and 8 from J; bases not matched to a gene: 4. The CDR3 is CASSDRDRVEKLFF. In DNA form, the CDR3 reads TGTGCCAGCAGTGACCGGGACAGGGTCGAAAAACTGTTTTTT.

The CDR3 loop is CSARRGTAEETQYF. The CDR3 DNA reads as TGCAGTGCTAGAAGGGGGACAGCAGAAGAGACCCAGTACTTC. The genes are TRBV20-1 and TRBJ2-5; 7 bases align to TRBD1. The CDR3 consists of 14 residues. J gave up 3 bases and V 2 bases, and 6 bases lay outside the gene matches. From germline, CDR1 is DFQATT and CDR2 SNEGSKA (reference sequence).

This clonotype has just one count. The V call is TRBV6-1, the J call TRBJ1-1, with a tentative D call TRBD1 (5 bases). The CDR3 loop spans 12 amino acids. Trimming removed 1 base from V and 7 bases from J, with 7 bases in between. Germline V gene data show CDR1 as MNHNS and CDR2 as SASEGT. The CDR3 DNA follows: TGTGCCAGCAGTGAAGTAAGGGGTGAAGCTTTCTTT. Its protein product is CASSEVRGEAFF.

The chain links TRBV7-2 to TRBJ2-5, with D unresolved. The J call is doubtful: the DNA matches TRBJ2-1 better. There are 14 residues in the CDR3. Per the germline V gene, CDR1 is SGHTA and CDR2 is FQGNSA. CDR3 sequence reads: CASSSDSNRDEQFF. DNA for the CDR3: TGTGCCAGCAGCTCAGATTCGAATAGGGATGAGCAGTTCTTC.

This clonotype was picked up a small number of times. The chain combines TRBV6-1 with TRBJ2-7; the D gene could be TRBD1 or TRBD2 (6 bases each). The CDR3 is 13 amino acids. Germline CDR1 reads MNHNS; CDR2 reads SASEGT. Trimming took 8 bases from V and 4 from J, leaving 15 bases between them. The CDR3 bases are TGTGCCAGCCAGAGGAGGGGGGAATACGAGCAGTACTTC. It translates to CASQRRGEYEQYF.

The chain employs TRBV7-2 and TRBJ1-2; the D is unclear. The germline V gene encodes CDR1 SGHTA and CDR2 FQGNSA. This CDR3 is 15 amino acids long. V was cut by 4 bases and J by 4 bases, with 16 bases left in between. CDR3 residues: CASSSDRSAAYGYTF. DNA for the CDR3: TGTGCCAGCAGCTCCGATCGGTCGGCGGCCTATGGCTACACCTTC. The whole variable domain, remainder taken from reference TRBV7-2 and TRBJ1-2, is GAGVSQSPSNKVTEKGKDVELRCDPISGHTALYWYRQSLGQGLEFLIYFQGNSAPDKSGLPSDRFSAERTGGSVSTLTIQRTQQEDSAVYLCASSSDRSAAYGYTFGSGTRLTVV.

This clonotype has just a few counts. In nucleotides, the CDR3 is TGTGCCAGCAGAGGGGGGCCAGGATCCCCAGATACGCAGTATTTT. Its protein is CASRGGPGSPDTQYF. The chain recombines TRBV6-1 with TRBJ2-3; either TRBD1 or TRBD2 may supply D (6 bases each). The CDR3 is made up of 15 amino acids. V dropped 6 bases and J dropped 4 bases, with 17 bases sitting between them. Germline loops: CDR1 MNHNS, CDR2 SASEGT.

This clonotype occurred a few times. The chain combines TRBV20-1 with TRBJ1-5, with a tentative D call TRBD1 (6 bases). The V gene lost 5 bases and the J gene lost 0 bases, with 17 bases spanning the gap. The germline CDR1 and CDR2 sequences are DFQATT and SNEGSKA (reference sequence). The CDR3 is made up of 16 amino acids. This CDR3 reads CSAQTGGWDSNQPQHF. The CDR3 nucleotides read TGCAGTGCTCAGACAGGAGGGTGGGATAGCAATCAGCCCCAGCATTTT.

CDR3: CASSKSWVQETQYF. The CDR3 nucleotides read TGTGCCAGCAGCAAAAGCTGGGTCCAAGAGACCCAGTACTTC. This rearrangement joins TRBV7-2 to TRBJ2-5; D gene ambiguous. Germline CDR1 reads SGHTA; CDR2 reads FQGNSA. The CDR3 totals 14 residues. The V end lost 5 bases, the J end lost 1 base, and 11 bases lay between the germline ends.

The chain links TRBV3-1 to TRBJ1-1; D perhaps matches TRBD1 (6 bases). From germline, CDR1 is LGHDT and CDR2 YNNKEL (reference sequence). CDR3 length: 13 residues. Deletions cut 5 bases from V and 7 bases from J, with 14 bases between. Written as DNA, the CDR3 is TGTGCCAGCAGCTCTGCGGGGGCGGGTGAAGCTTTCTTT. This translates into CASSSAGAGEAFF.

This chain links TRBV6-1 with TRBJ1-2; perhaps TRBD1 as D (6 bases). Germline loops: CDR1 MNHNS, CDR2 SASEGT. V gave up 6 bases and J gave up 8 bases, with 16 bases separating them. The CDR3 consists of 13 residues. This chain's CDR3 is CASRVTGTGGYTF. CDR3 DNA: TGTGCCAGCAGAGTAACAGGGACTGGAGGCTACACCTTC.

This chain joins TRBV20-1 and TRBJ2-7, with D maybe TRBD1 (6 bases). V lost 0 bases and J 6 bases, leaving 15 bases between the germline ends. In germline, CDR1 is DFQATT, CDR2 SNEGSKA (reference sequence). The CDR3 consists of 14 residues. Here the CDR3 reads CSARDRRGSVEQYF. For the CDR3, the DNA is TGCAGTGCTAGAGATCGCAGGGGTAGTGTCGAGCAGTACTTC.

This clonotype was recorded many times. V is TRBV6-2 or TRBV6-3 and J is TRBJ2-7; D assignment may be TRBD1 or TRBD2 (6 bases each). CDR1 MNHEY and CDR2 SVGEGT come from the germline V gene. The CDR3 spans 13 residues. V was shortened by 8 bases and J by 3 bases, with 14 bases between the two germline ends. The CDR3 loop is CASGRGTNYEQYF. The CDR3 DNA follows: TGTGCCAGCGGTCGCGGGACAAACTACGAGCAGTACTTC.

The rearrangement links TRBV3-1 to TRBJ1-6; D ambiguous. Germline loops: CDR1 LGHDT, CDR2 YNNKEL (reference sequence). Trimming stripped 2 bases from V and 8 bases from J, with 10 bases between. The CDR3 consists of 14 residues. The CDR3 region has the DNA TGTGCCAGCAGCCAAATGGGTTGGGATTCACCCCTCCACTTT. Translating it yields CASSQMGWDSPLHF.